A selection of T cell receptor beta chains follows, all from one sample in a study of T-cell memory formation after mild COVID-19. TCRdb passed the 5' RACE reads through MiXCR, listing each CDR3 protein once. Here the sample spans some 300,000 distinct CDR3 sequences, 20% to 25% being singletons. Sequencing was performed on PBMCs or a T cell subset sorted from them (not recorded which). Receptors were obtained from a man aged 18-30 years who had mild COVID-19 (a few samples of this study predate the infection). Cell type and time point are not known. Both conserved end residues are part of each CDR3.

V: TRBV29-1
J: TRBJ1-5
CDR3: CSVADHSNQPQHF

V: TRBV30
J: TRBJ2-7
CDR3: CAWNGGGAKQYF

V: TRBV5-1
J: TRBJ1-6
CDR3: CASSLDGRANSPLHF

V: TRBV10-3
J: TRBJ1-6
CDR3: CAISGGGAGDLVNSPLHF

V: TRBV19
J: TRBJ2-3
CDR3: CASSVFGKEADTQYF

V: TRBV5-5
J: TRBJ2-2
CDR3: CASSPRRGGGNTGELFF

V: TRBV6-2/TRBV6-3
J: TRBJ2-5
CDR3: CASSFPPGHSFLALPETQYF

V: TRBV7-9
J: TRBJ2-3
CDR3: CASSLGGWGQGTDTQYF

V: TRBV2
J: TRBJ2-2
CDR3: CASSGVSTGELFF

V: TRBV6-5
J: TRBJ2-3
CDR3: CASSYGGGPSTDTQYF

V: TRBV3-1
J: TRBJ2-2
CDR3: CASSQAGAAGELFF

V: TRBV28
J: TRBJ1-1
CDR3: CASSLTVTANTEAFF

V: TRBV29-1
J: TRBJ1-1
CDR3: CSVPRASEAFF

V: TRBV5-1
J: TRBJ2-1
CDR3: CASSISPSGGVGEQFF

V: TRBV7-9
J: TRBJ1-1
CDR3: CAGRAGGTEAFF

V: TRBV2
J: TRBJ2-3
CDR3: CASSVPYPDTQYF

V: TRBV7-9
J: TRBJ2-2
CDR3: CASSSFDTGELFF

V: TRBV6-1
J: TRBJ1-2
CDR3: CASSEGPVGGGYTF

V: TRBV6-5
J: TRBJ1-1
CDR3: CASRRDRGTEAFF

V: TRBV7-9
J: TRBJ2-3
CDR3: CASSRTHFGTAGTDTQYF

V: TRBV12-1
J: TRBJ1-2
CDR3: CASSSRDSKARGYTF

V: TRBV5-1
J: TRBJ2-7
CDR3: CASSLEVSVNEQYF

V: TRBV5-5
J: TRBJ1-5
CDR3: CASSFESGTAQHF

V: TRBV20-1
J: TRBJ1-1
CDR3: CSARHSSGEAFF

V: TRBV4-1
J: TRBJ1-3
CDR3: CASSPAPRRRDTIYF

V: TRBV5-1
J: TRBJ2-5
CDR3: CASSPLVATETQYF

V: TRBV7-2
J: TRBJ2-2
CDR3: CASTNSRGGMGGELFF

V: TRBV7-3
J: TRBJ1-4
CDR3: CASSYLNNEKLFF

V: TRBV20-1
J: TRBJ1-5
CDR3: CSARDSPFQPQHF

V: TRBV7-2
J: TRBJ2-2
CDR3: CASSPRDRGANTGELFF

V: TRBV19
J: TRBJ1-5
CDR3: CASKLREQPQHF

V: TRBV7-3
J: TRBJ2-5
CDR3: CASSSAGLFGETQYF

V: TRBV5-1
J: TRBJ2-3
CDR3: CASSLGQVTGTDTQYF

V: TRBV20-1
J: TRBJ2-3
CDR3: CSASPAGRTDTQYF

V: TRBV6-6
J: TRBJ2-3
CDR3: CASSPSGGVVNTQYF

V: TRBV18
J: TRBJ2-7
CDR3: CASSPAGSYEQYF

V: TRBV9
J: TRBJ2-1
CDR3: CASSVRGSDEQFF

V: TRBV10-3
J: TRBJ1-1
CDR3: CAISTFQGSTEAFF

V: TRBV9
J: TRBJ1-6
CDR3: CASFIRGSPLHF

V: TRBV10-3
J: TRBJ2-5
CDR3: CAIRQRGFAETQYF

V: TRBV10-3
J: TRBJ1-6
CDR3: CAISERGSPLHF

V: TRBV9
J: TRBJ2-1
CDR3: CASSPPAGPGNEQFF

V: TRBV6-2/TRBV6-3
J: TRBJ2-3
CDR3: CASSPLTPTDTQYF

V: TRBV5-5
J: TRBJ2-5
CDR3: CASSLVGQGHETQYF

V: TRBV25-1
J: TRBJ2-1
CDR3: CASRGRGLNEQFF

V: TRBV5-1
J: TRBJ2-3
CDR3: CASSLSDRDADTQYF

V: TRBV20-1
J: TRBJ2-5
CDR3: CSASTGGKTQYF

V: TRBV6-5
J: TRBJ1-4
CDR3: CASRPTGQANEKLFF

V: TRBV7-2
J: TRBJ1-1
CDR3: CASRWDSLNTEAFF

V: TRBV7-6
J: TRBJ2-3
CDR3: CARSYSGGITDTQYF

V: TRBV7-2
J: TRBJ1-2
CDR3: CASSMDRGYGYTF

V: TRBV29-1
J: TRBJ2-7
CDR3: CSVARTGGNYEQYF

V: TRBV6-5
J: TRBJ1-5
CDR3: CASSSFGTAQPQHF

V: TRBV7-2
J: TRBJ2-3
CDR3: CASSFYGTSGGKDTQYF

V: TRBV7-8
J: TRBJ2-3
CDR3: CASSLEWQPSTDTQYF

V: TRBV12-5
J: TRBJ2-5
CDR3: CASGPGPGETQYF

V: TRBV7-9
J: TRBJ2-2
CDR3: CASSRTGRRTGELFF

V: TRBV29-1
J: TRBJ1-5
CDR3: CSAGTGDQPQHF

V: TRBV10-3
J: TRBJ1-2
CDR3: CAITAGQGGSNYGYTF